Only a few counts were recorded for the clone carrying this T cell receptor beta chain. Antigen: not known. In germline, CDR1 is MGHRA, CDR2 YSYEKL. CDR3 length: 16 amino acids. V shed 3 bases, J shed 5 bases, and the junction held 9 bases outside the gene matches. Naive CD8 T cells were sorted as CD8+CD4-CCR7+CD45RA+. The data were taken from a study of molecular identifiers for immune sequencing clone quantification. Overall study findings and caveats: Clones with over 20 RNA copies captured over 99% of effector molecules but under 1% of naive ones.

TCRdb re-analysed the PCR reads in MiXCR, keeping a single row per CDR3 protein. The repertoire holds about 320,000 distinct CDR3 sequences, with 20% to 25% as singletons. This TCR was recovered from a human donor in good health. Some libraries in this study had Jurkat cell RNA spiked in. Sequenced input: naive CD8+ T cells from blood, with Jurkat cell RNA spiked in. Subset meaning: FACS-sorted CD8+CD4-CCR7+CD45RA+ naive T cells. The chain recombines TRBV4-1 with TRBJ2-1; 8 nucleotides align to TRBD2. CDR3 protein: CASSHGTSGGHNEQFF. DNA for the CDR3: TGCGCCAGCAGCCACGGTACTAGCGGAGGTCACAATGAGCAGTTCTTC.